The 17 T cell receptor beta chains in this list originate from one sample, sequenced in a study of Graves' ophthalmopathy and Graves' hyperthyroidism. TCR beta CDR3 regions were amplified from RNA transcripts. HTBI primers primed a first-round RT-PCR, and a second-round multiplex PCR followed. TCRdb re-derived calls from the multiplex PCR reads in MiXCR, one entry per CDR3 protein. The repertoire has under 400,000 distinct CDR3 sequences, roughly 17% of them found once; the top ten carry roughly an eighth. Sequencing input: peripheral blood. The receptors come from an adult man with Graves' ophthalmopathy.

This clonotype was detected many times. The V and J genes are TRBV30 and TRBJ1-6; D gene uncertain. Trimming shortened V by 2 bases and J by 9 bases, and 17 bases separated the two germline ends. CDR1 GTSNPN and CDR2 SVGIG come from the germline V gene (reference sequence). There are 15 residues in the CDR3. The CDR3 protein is CAWSSPGPRSSPLHF. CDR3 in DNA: TGTGCCTGGAGTTCCCCAGGCCCGAGGAGTTCACCCCTCCACTTT. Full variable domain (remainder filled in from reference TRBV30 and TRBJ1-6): SQTIHQWPATLVQPVGSPLSLECTVEGTSNPNLYWYRQAAGRGLQLLFYSVGIGQISSEVPQNLSASRPQDRQFILSSKKLLLSDSGFYLCAWSSPGPRSSPLHFGNGTRLTVT.

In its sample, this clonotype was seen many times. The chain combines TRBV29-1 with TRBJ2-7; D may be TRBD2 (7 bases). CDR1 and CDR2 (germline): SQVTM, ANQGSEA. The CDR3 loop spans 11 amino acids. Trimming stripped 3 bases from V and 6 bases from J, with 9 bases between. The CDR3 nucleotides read TGCAGCGTTGACGCGGGGGCCGAGCAGTACTTC. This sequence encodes CSVDAGAEQYF.

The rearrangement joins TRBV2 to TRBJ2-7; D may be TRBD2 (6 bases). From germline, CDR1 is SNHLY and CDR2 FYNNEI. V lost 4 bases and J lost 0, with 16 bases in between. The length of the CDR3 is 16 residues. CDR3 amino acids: CASSVRGLRSSYEQYF. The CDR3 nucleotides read TGTGCCAGCAGTGTACGGGGACTGCGCAGCTCCTACGAGCAGTACTTC.

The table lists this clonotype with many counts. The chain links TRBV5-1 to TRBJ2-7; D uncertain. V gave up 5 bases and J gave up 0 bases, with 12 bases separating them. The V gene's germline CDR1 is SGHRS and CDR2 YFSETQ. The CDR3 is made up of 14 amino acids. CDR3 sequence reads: CASRRWADSYEQYF. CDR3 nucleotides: TGCGCCAGCAGACGGTGGGCCGACTCCTACGAGCAGTACTTC.

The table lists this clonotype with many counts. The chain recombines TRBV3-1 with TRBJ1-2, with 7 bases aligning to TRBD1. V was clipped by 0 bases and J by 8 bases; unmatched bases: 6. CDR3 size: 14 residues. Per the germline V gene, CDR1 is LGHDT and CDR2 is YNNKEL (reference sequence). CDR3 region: CASSQEIQGKGYTF. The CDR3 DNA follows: TGTGCCAGCAGCCAAGAAATACAGGGGAAAGGCTACACCTTC.

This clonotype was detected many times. The CDR3 sequence: CASSSASGSTGANVLTF. The CDR3 DNA is TGTGCCAGCAGTTCGGCTAGCGGGAGTACTGGGGCCAACGTCCTGACTTTC. The V gene is TRBV27, the J gene TRBJ2-6; TRBD2 matches at 10 bases. There are 17 residues in the CDR3. The germline V gene encodes CDR1 MNHEY and CDR2 SMNVEV (reference sequence). The trim removed 4 bases at V and 2 bases at J, leaving 5 bases unmatched.

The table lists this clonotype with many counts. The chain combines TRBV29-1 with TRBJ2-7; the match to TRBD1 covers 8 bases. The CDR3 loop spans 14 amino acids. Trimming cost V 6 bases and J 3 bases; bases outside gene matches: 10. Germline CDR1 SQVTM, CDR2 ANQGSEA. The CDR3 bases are TGCAGCGTGGAGTGGGGGACAGGTGACTACGAGCAGTACTTC. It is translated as CSVEWGTGDYEQYF.

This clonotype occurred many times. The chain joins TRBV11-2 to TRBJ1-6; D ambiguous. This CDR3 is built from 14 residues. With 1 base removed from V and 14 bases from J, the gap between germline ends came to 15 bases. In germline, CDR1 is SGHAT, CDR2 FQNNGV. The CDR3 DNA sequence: TGTGCCAGCAGCTTAGTGGCGGGGTTTGGATCCCTCCACTTT. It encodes CASSLVAGFGSLHF.

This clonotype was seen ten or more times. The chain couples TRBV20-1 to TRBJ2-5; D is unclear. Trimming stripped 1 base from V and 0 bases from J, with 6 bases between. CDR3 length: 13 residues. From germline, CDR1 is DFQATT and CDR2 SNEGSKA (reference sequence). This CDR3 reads CSARAGYQETQYF. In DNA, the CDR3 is TGCAGTGCTAGAGCCGGGTACCAAGAGACCCAGTACTTC.

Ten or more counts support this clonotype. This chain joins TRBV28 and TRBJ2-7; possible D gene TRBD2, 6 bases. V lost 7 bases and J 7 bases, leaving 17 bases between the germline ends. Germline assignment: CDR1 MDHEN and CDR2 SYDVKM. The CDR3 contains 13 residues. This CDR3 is CASKRLAIEEQYF. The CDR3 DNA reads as TGTGCCAGCAAGAGGCTAGCGATAGAGGAGCAGTACTTC.

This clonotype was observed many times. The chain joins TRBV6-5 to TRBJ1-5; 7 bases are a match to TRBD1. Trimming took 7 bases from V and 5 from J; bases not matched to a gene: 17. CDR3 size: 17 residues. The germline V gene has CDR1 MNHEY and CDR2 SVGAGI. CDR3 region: CASTLLRDRVFDQPQHF. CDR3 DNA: TGTGCCAGCACCTTACTGCGGGACAGAGTCTTTGATCAGCCCCAGCATTTT.

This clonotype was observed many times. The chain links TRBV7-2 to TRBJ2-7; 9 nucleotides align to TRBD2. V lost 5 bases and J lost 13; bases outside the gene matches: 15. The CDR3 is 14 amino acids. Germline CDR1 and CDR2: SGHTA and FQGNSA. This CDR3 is CASSQGVAGVFPYF. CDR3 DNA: TGTGCCAGCAGCCAGGGGGTAGCGGGAGTCTTTCCATACTTC.

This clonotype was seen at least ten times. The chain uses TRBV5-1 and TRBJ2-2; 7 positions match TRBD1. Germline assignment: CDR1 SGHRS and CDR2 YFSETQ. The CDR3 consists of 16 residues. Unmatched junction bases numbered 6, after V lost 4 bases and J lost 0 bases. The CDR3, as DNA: TGCGCCAGCAGCAACACCGGGACAGCGAACACCGGGGAGCTGTTTTTT. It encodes CASSNTGTANTGELFF.

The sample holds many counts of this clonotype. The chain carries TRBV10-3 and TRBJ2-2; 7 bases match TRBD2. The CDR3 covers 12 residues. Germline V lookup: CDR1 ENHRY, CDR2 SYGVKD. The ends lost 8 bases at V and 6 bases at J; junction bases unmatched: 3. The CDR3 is CAIGRGAGELFF. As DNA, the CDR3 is TGTGCCATCGGCCGGGGGGCCGGGGAGCTGTTTTTT.

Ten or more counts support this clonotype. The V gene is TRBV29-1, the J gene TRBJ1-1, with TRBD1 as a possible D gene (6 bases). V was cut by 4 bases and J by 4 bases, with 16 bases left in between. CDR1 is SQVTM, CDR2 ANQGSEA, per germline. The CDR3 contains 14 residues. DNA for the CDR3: TGCAGCGTTGGGGCCCAGGGGCTGGGCACTGAAGCTTTCTTT. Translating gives CSVGAQGLGTEAFF.

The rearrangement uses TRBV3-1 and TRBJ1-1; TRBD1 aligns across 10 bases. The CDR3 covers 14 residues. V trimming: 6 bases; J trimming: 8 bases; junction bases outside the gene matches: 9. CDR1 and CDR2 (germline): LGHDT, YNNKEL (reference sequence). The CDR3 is CASSRTGGGGEAFF. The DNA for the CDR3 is TGTGCCAGCAGTCGGACAGGGGGAGGGGGAGAAGCTTTCTTT. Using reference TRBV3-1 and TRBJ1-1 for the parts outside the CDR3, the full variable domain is DTAVSQTPKYLVTQMGNDKSIKCEQNLGHDTMYWYKQDSKKFLKIMFSYNNKELIINETVPNRFSPKSPDKAHLNLHINSLELGDSAVYFCASSRTGGGGEAFFGQGTRLTVV.

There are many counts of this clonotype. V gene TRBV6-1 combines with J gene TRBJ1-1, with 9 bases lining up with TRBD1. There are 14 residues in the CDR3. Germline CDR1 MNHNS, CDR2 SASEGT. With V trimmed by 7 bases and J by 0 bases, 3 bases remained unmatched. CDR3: CASTRDRVNTEAFF. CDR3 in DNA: TGTGCCAGCACCAGGGACAGGGTGAACACTGAAGCTTTCTTT.